The 13 T cell receptor beta chains listed next were all sequenced from one sample in a study of control samples from healthy donors and cancer patients. Profiled with immunoSEQ multiplex PCR; TCRdb holds only in-frame clones, not every one. The sample shows just under 150,000 clones, about 91% of them seen only once. Sample: blood. These receptors all come from a man aged 25-45 years in good health.

This chain joins TRBV6-1 and TRBJ2-7; 7 bases fit TRBD2. The junction had 15 bases not matched to a gene; V was cut back by 4 bases and J by 3 bases. Germline-derived CDR1 and CDR2 are MNHNS and SASEGT. There are 17 residues in the CDR3. DNA for the CDR3: TGTGCCAGCAGTGTCACTCTCAGTGCGGGGGAGAACTACGAGCAGTACTTC. This sequence encodes CASSVTLSAGENYEQYF.

This chain's CDR3 is CAWSPPGTSNQPQHF. The CDR3, as DNA: TGTGCCTGGAGCCCGCCCGGCACAAGCAATCAGCCCCAGCATTTT. The chain links TRBV30 to TRBJ1-5; D is undetermined. V lost 3 bases and J lost 1, with 13 bases in between. This CDR3 has 15 amino acids. CDR1 GTSNPN and CDR2 SVGIG come from the germline V gene (reference sequence).

This chain links TRBV10-3 with TRBJ1-6, with 8 nucleotides matching TRBD1. The J segment lost 5 bases and the V segment lost 7 bases, leaving 4 bases of the junction unmatched. The CDR3 contains 14 residues. The germline V gene has CDR1 ENHRY and CDR2 SYGVKD. The DNA for the CDR3 is TGTGCCATCAAGGGGACAGGCGATAATTCACCCCTCCACTTT. Protein sequence: CAIKGTGDNSPLHF.

The gene calls are TRBV7-2 and TRBJ2-2; D gene uncertain. With 1 base removed from V and 1 base from J, the gap between germline ends came to 4 bases. Germline assignment: CDR1 SGHTA and CDR2 FQGNSA. The CDR3 length is 14 residues. The chain's CDR3 is CASSLGGNTGELFF. For the CDR3, the DNA is TGTGCCAGCAGCTTAGGAGGGAACACCGGGGAGCTGTTTTTT.

The chain links TRBV11-2 to TRBJ2-2; D uncertain. The V end was cut by 3 bases, the J end by 3 bases, with 5 bases between. Germline V CDR1 and CDR2: SGHAT, FQNNGV. This CDR3 spans 13 amino acids. CDR3 bases: TGTGCCAGCAGCTTTTTGGACACCGGGGAGCTGTTTTTT. It yields the protein CASSFLDTGELFF.

CDR3 region: CSVEAGVYGYTF. CDR3 nucleotide sequence: TGCAGCGTTGAAGCAGGCGTCTATGGCTACACCTTC. The V gene is TRBV29-1, the J gene TRBJ1-2, with D hard to call. CDR3 length: 12 residues. Trimming removed 1 base at V and 4 bases at J, with 7 bases between. Germline CDR1 and CDR2: SQVTM and ANQGSEA. Full variable domain (rest looked up from reference TRBV29-1 and TRBJ1-2): SAVISQKPSRDICQRGTSLTIQCQVDSQVTMMFWYRQQPGQSLTLIATANQGSEATYESGFVIDKFPISRPNLTFSTLTVSNMSPEDSSIYLCSVEAGVYGYTFGSGTRLTVV.

The chain has TRBV7-9 and TRBJ1-1; D possibly corresponds to TRBD1 (5 bases). V lost 1 base to trimming and J lost 6 bases, with 6 bases between them. Germline CDR1 and CDR2: SEHNR and FQNEAQ (reference sequence). The CDR3 sequence is 12 residues long. The CDR3 spells CASSLDRPEAFF. As DNA, the CDR3 is TGTGCCAGCAGCTTAGACAGGCCTGAAGCTTTCTTT.

V is TRBV2 and J is TRBJ1-2; TRBD1 matches at 8 bases. Losses at the gene ends were 10 bases for V and 5 bases for J; bases not matched to a gene: 9. Germline V CDR1 and CDR2: SNHLY, FYNNEI. The CDR3 sequence is 13 residues long. CDR3 loop: CANPTGVSYGYTF. The DNA for the CDR3 is TGTGCCAACCCGACAGGGGTTTCGTATGGCTACACCTTC.

This clone was picked up a small number of times. CDR3 DNA sequence: TGCGCCAGCAGCTTCGGGACCCGCACAGATACGCAGTATTTT. This gives the protein CASSFGTRTDTQYF. The chain recombines TRBV5-1 with TRBJ2-3; D may be TRBD1 or TRBD2 (5 bases each). V dropped 2 bases and J dropped 1 base, with 8 bases sitting between them. The germline CDR1 and CDR2 sequences are SGHRS and YFSETQ. There are 14 residues in the CDR3.

The chain combines TRBV28 with TRBJ1-4; TRBD1 is a possible D gene (6 bases). Germline CDR1 MDHEN, CDR2 SYDVKM. Trimming took off 2 bases at V and 3 bases at J, with 19 bases between the two ends. The CDR3 sequence is 18 residues long. For the CDR3, the DNA is TGTGCCAGCAGTTTAGACAGGACCCGTCATTGGGCTAATGAAAAACTGTTTTTT. This sequence encodes CASSLDRTRHWANEKLFF.

The V and J genes are TRBV2 and TRBJ1-2; 7 bases map to TRBD1. This CDR3 comprises 12 residues. The V gene end was trimmed by 9 bases and the J gene end by 6 bases; junction bases not matched to a gene: 7. Germline V CDR1 and CDR2: SNHLY, FYNNEI. CDR3 in amino acids: CAREQGRDGYTF. The CDR3, as DNA: TGTGCCAGAGAACAGGGGCGGGATGGCTACACCTTC.

As DNA, the CDR3 is TGTGCCAGCAGCCAACTAGCGGTTGAGCAGTTCTTC. Translation: CASSQLAVEQFF. The chain couples TRBV14 to TRBJ2-1; 7 bases agree with TRBD2. Trimming removed 2 bases from V and 9 bases from J; junction bases left unmatched: 1. The CDR3 has 12 amino acids. Germline V lookup: CDR1 SGHDN, CDR2 FVKESK.

The V and J genes are TRBV6-2 or TRBV6-3 and TRBJ1-2; tentative D call: TRBD1 (5 bases). CDR3 length equals 13 residues. Per the germline V gene, CDR1 is MNHEY and CDR2 is SVGEGT. The V and J ends lost 2 bases and 2 bases respectively, with 6 bases between them. The CDR3 DNA sequence: TGTGCCAGCAGTTACCCAGGGAACTATGGCTACACCTTC. This gives the protein CASSYPGNYGYTF.